A single sample gave rise to the 22 T cell receptor beta chains below, sequenced in a study of neurological immune-mediated disorders. TCRdb passed the 5' RACE reads through MiXCR, listing each CDR3 protein once. The sample shows about 25,000 distinct CDR3 sequences, about 3.1% of them seen only once. The sample taken for sequencing was PBMCs. These receptors originate from a woman aged 25 to 39 with multiple sclerosis.

The chain links TRBV18 to TRBJ1-1; D is unclear. The CDR3 extends over 15 amino acids. Trimming took 3 bases from V and 2 from J, leaving 13 bases between them. Per germline, CDR1 KGHSH and CDR2 LQKENI. The CDR3 sequence: CASSPDIGPNTEAFF. CDR3 in DNA: TGTGCCAGCTCACCTGACATCGGGCCAAACACTGAAGCTTTCTTT.

This clonotype was counted at least ten times. This rearrangement joins TRBV9 to TRBJ1-4, with no clear D. Trimming shortened V by 4 bases and J by 0 bases, and 10 bases separated the two germline ends. The CDR3 has 15 residues. Germline V gene sequence: CDR1 SGDLS, CDR2 YYNGEE. CDR3 in amino acids: CASSLSPATNEKLFF. CDR3 coding DNA: TGTGCCAGCAGCTTATCACCTGCAACTAATGAAAAACTGTTTTTT.

A few counts support this clonotype. This may stem from a read error, because a much larger clone lies one nucleotide away. The chain recombines TRBV20-1 with TRBJ1-2; the match to TRBD1 covers 7 bases. After removal of 0 bases from V and 6 bases from J, the junction contained 4 bases not matched to a gene. The germline gives CDR1 DFQATT, CDR2 SNEGSKA (reference sequence). The CDR3 is made up of 13 amino acids. The CDR3 spells CSARDKRGHGYTF. In nucleotides, the CDR3 is TGCAGTGCTAGAGATAAAAGGGGGCATGGCTACACCTTC.

In this sample, this clonotype turned up a few times. A much bigger clone sits one base away, suggesting this may be a read error. This chain uses TRBV20-1 with TRBJ2-4; 12 bases fit TRBD2. In germline, CDR1 is DFQATT, CDR2 SNEGSKA (reference sequence). The CDR3 sequence is 17 residues long. The trim removed 3 bases at V and 10 bases at J, leaving 16 bases unmatched. The CDR3 protein is CSASRDLAGGRGKIQYF. As DNA, the CDR3 is TGCAGTGCTAGTCGGGACCTAGCGGGAGGGCGCGGAAAAATTCAGTACTTC.

The chain has TRBV7-6 and TRBJ2-7, with 7 bases that match TRBD2. Unmatched junction bases numbered 15, after V lost 5 bases and J lost 2 bases. This CDR3 is built from 17 residues. Germline loops: CDR1 SGHVS, CDR2 FNYEAQ. Here the CDR3 DNA reads TGTGCCAGCAGCCCCTGGGTGAGGCAGCGGGATACCTACGAGCAGTACTTC. Amino acid sequence: CASSPWVRQRDTYEQYF. Looking up the rest from reference TRBV7-6 and TRBJ2-7 gives the full variable domain: GAGVSQSPRYKVTKRGQDVALRCDPISGHVSLYWYRQALGQGPEFLTYFNYEAQQDKSGLPNDRFSAERPEGSISTLTIQRTEQRDSAMYRCASSPWVRQRDTYEQYFGPGTRLTVT.

There are many counts of this clonotype. A read error may be the cause here, since a much bigger clone is one base away. The CDR3 loop reads CASRKEQETQYF. In DNA, the CDR3 is TGTGCCAGCAGAAAGGAGCAAGAGACCCAGTACTTC. V gene TRBV2 combines with J gene TRBJ2-5, with no clear D. The V and J ends lost 6 bases and 2 bases respectively, with 7 bases between them. The CDR3 runs to 12 residues. Germline V lookup: CDR1 SNHLY, CDR2 FYNNEI.

V is TRBV20-1 and J is TRBJ2-7, with 8 bases lining up with TRBD1. Trimming took 6 bases from V and 7 from J; bases not matched to a gene: 20. Germline V gene sequence: CDR1 DFQATT, CDR2 SNEGSKA (reference sequence). CDR3 length: 16 residues. This CDR3 is CSARDRTTRGMDEQYF. CDR3 bases: TGCAGTGCGAGGGACAGGACTACTAGAGGGATGGATGAGCAGTACTTC.

There are many counts of this clonotype. V and J are TRBV12-3 or TRBV12-4 and TRBJ2-1; no firm D call. This CDR3 comprises 14 residues. V shed 6 bases and J shed 2 bases, with 11 bases lying between them. CDR3 DNA sequence: TGTGCCAGCAGCCCTAGTCCCCCCTACAATGAGCAGTTCTTC. Amino acid sequence: CASSPSPPYNEQFF.

This clonotype was observed many times. The chain couples TRBV12-3 or TRBV12-4 to TRBJ2-7, with a possible D match to TRBD1 (5 bases). The CDR3 sequence is 14 residues long. V was shortened by 3 bases and J by 5 bases, with 14 bases between the two germline ends. For the CDR3, the DNA is TGTGCCAGCAGTTTTCGGCGCAGGGTCCACGAGCAGTACTTC. Protein: CASSFRRRVHEQYF.

This clonotype has at least ten counts. CDR3 sequence: CSARGGDTGTGELFF. CDR3 DNA sequence: TGCAGTGCTAGGGGGGGGGACACCGGGACCGGGGAGCTGTTTTTT. This rearrangement joins TRBV20-1 to TRBJ2-2; D is perhaps TRBD2 (7 bases). Trimming took 3 bases from V and 5 from J, leaving 16 bases between them. This CDR3 region has 15 residues. Germline V gives CDR1 DFQATT, CDR2 SNEGSKA (reference sequence).

This clonotype has ten or more counts. This chain uses TRBV7-9 with TRBJ1-2; D ambiguous. The germline gives CDR1 SEHNR, CDR2 FQNEAQ (reference sequence). V lost 6 bases and J lost 7, with 9 bases in between. CDR3 length: 11 amino acids. The CDR3 protein is CASSYGFGYTF. DNA of the CDR3: TGTGCCAGCAGTTACGGTTTTGGCTACACCTTC.

This clonotype was counted ten times or more. The gene calls are TRBV27 and TRBJ1-2, with 9 bases lining up with TRBD1. With 8 bases clipped from V and 7 bases from J, the junction kept 5 bases outside the gene matches. Germline CDR1 is MNHEY and CDR2 is SMNVEV (reference sequence). This CDR3 has 12 amino acids. CDR3 nucleotides: TGTGCCAGCCGGGACAGGGTGCTTGGCTACACCTTC. Protein product: CASRDRVLGYTF.

Many counts were recorded for this clonotype. The chain links TRBV5-1 to TRBJ2-3; D gene ambiguous. V was shortened by 0 bases and J by 4 bases, with 3 bases between the two germline ends. The CDR3 totals 12 residues. CDR1 SGHRS and CDR2 YFSETQ come from the germline V gene. CDR3 bases: TGCGCCAGCAGCTTGGTTTCAGATACGCAGTATTTT. This translates into CASSLVSDTQYF.

The sample holds many counts of this clonotype. V gene TRBV5-5 combines with J gene TRBJ2-7, with TRBD1 matching 8 bases. The CDR3 sequence is 15 residues long. Germline V gene lookup returns CDR1 SGHKS and CDR2 YYEKEE (reference sequence). Trimming removed 4 bases from V and 3 bases from J; junction bases left unmatched: 9. CDR3 nucleotide sequence: TGTGCCAGCAGCAGAGGACAGGGAACACTCTACGAGCAGTACTTC. Amino acids: CASSRGQGTLYEQYF.

This clonotype was counted at least ten times. The rearrangement joins TRBV7-2 to TRBJ2-2, with D unresolved. This CDR3 is 13 amino acids long. The V end was cut by 1 base, the J end by 2 bases, with 2 bases between. Germline assignment: CDR1 SGHTA and CDR2 FQGNSA. The CDR3 coding sequence is TGTGCCAGCAGCTTAGATAACACCGGGGAGCTGTTTTTT. Protein product: CASSLDNTGELFF.

The sample holds many counts of this clonotype. This sequence joins TRBV7-2 and TRBJ1-2; no clear D. CDR3 length equals 16 residues. Trimming left V 1 base short and J 4 bases short, with 16 bases between. CDR1 is SGHTA, CDR2 FQGNSA, per germline. Here the CDR3 reads CASSLVGGFGIYGYTF. CDR3 in DNA: TGTGCCAGCAGCTTAGTAGGAGGGTTTGGGATCTATGGCTACACCTTC.

Only a few counts were recorded for this clonotype. The V and J genes are TRBV7-7 and TRBJ2-1, with 11 bases matching TRBD2. The germline CDR1 and CDR2 sequences are SSHAT and FNYEAQ (reference sequence). CDR3 length: 15 amino acids. V lost 2 bases, J lost 6 bases, and 3 bases stayed unmatched. CDR3 coding DNA: TGTGCCAGCAGCTTATTAGCGGGAGGGAGCAATGAGCAGTTCTTC. It yields the protein CASSLLAGGSNEQFF.

This clonotype has at least ten counts. The chain recombines TRBV9 with TRBJ1-5; 7 bases match TRBD1. V lost 1 base to trimming and J lost 8 bases; unmatched junction nucleotides: 3. Germline lookup yields CDR1 SGDLS and CDR2 YYNGEE. The CDR3 covers 13 residues. CDR3 loop: CASSVRTGEPQHF. The CDR3 nucleotides read TGTGCCAGCAGCGTAAGAACAGGGGAGCCCCAGCATTTT.

This clonotype has only a few counts. The chain couples TRBV30 to TRBJ1-6; TRBD1 is a possible D gene (5 bases). Trimming took 4 bases from V and 6 from J, leaving 25 bases between them. CDR3 length equals 18 residues. Germline V lookup: CDR1 GTSNPN, CDR2 SVGIG (reference sequence). The CDR3 coding sequence is TGTGCCTGGAAACCGGAAGTGAGGGGTCGGGGATTTAATTCACCCCTCCACTTT. It specifies CAWKPEVRGRGFNSPLHF.

The sample holds a few counts of this clonotype. This chain connects TRBV20-1 to TRBJ2-1; D call uncertain. Trimming left V 4 bases short and J 7 bases short, with 14 bases between. The CDR3 runs 13 residues. Germline assignment: CDR1 DFQATT and CDR2 SNEGSKA (reference sequence). Here the CDR3 DNA reads TGCAGTGCTACTAGGGTAATAGAGAATGAGCAGTTCTTC. This gives the protein CSATRVIENEQFF.

This clonotype ranks as medium-sized. CDR3 loop: CASSPTRITRAPTDTQYF. DNA for the CDR3: TGCGCCAGCAGTCCGACCCGGATCACTCGCGCGCCCACAGATACGCAGTATTTT. The chain combines TRBV10-2 with TRBJ2-3; D not resolved. Germline CDR1 reads WSHSY; CDR2 reads SAAADI. The V end lost 5 bases, the J end lost 2 bases, and 23 bases lay between the germline ends. The length of the CDR3 is 18 residues.

The sample holds many counts of this clonotype. This chain joins TRBV20-1 and TRBJ1-3; TRBD1 might be the D (6 bases). CDR1 and CDR2 (germline): DFQATT, SNEGSKA (reference sequence). V gave up 6 bases and J gave up 0 bases, with 12 bases separating them. This CDR3 has 14 residues. The CDR3 loop is CSAKDRLSGNTIYF. The DNA for the CDR3 is TGCAGTGCCAAGGACAGACTCTCTGGAAACACCATATATTTT.